The 2 T cell receptor beta chains below all came from one sample that was sequenced in a study of blood T cell repertoires in COVID-19 (dated by TCRdb to between 2020 and 2021). Library creation used the immunoSEQ multiplex PCR assay. This immuneACCESS table, as held by TCRdb, lists in-frame sequences with V and J called but not all clones. Of the missing ones, under half trace to an unresolved V gene in checked studies; the others have no known cause. This sample lists about 360,000 clones; 81% were detected once. Together, the top ten hold approximately 1% of the sample. Sequences were obtained from peripheral blood. Receptors were obtained from a human donor with acute or convalescent COVID-19. The donor label of this sample is uncertain.

V gene TRBV5-1 combines with J gene TRBJ2-5; 10 positions agree with TRBD2. The CDR3 sequence is 18 residues long. Germline V gene sequence: CDR1 SGHRS, CDR2 YFSETQ. V shed 2 bases and J 3 bases; nucleotides not matched to a gene: 13. For the CDR3, the DNA is TGCGCCAGCAGCTTTCAACCTAGCGGGAGCGGGGTAAAAGAGACCCAGTACTTC. Encoded protein: CASSFQPSGSGVKETQYF.

The chain employs TRBV14 and TRBJ1-2; D not certain. Per germline, CDR1 SGHDN and CDR2 FVKESK. The CDR3 contains 13 residues. V gave up 0 bases and J gave up 6 bases, with 8 bases separating them. The CDR3 spells CASSQDLGNGYTF. CDR3 sequence (DNA): TGTGCCAGCAGCCAAGATCTCGGGAATGGCTACACCTTC.